This TCR beta chain was sequenced during a study of CD8+ T cells in alopecia areata. Study-level points and caveats: Within the top 100, expanded CD8+ clones significantly decreased with tofacitinib, as did scalp clonality.

Trimming pared 2 bases from V and 0 bases from J, leaving 8 bases between. Germline CDR1 is LNHNV and CDR2 is YYDKDF (reference sequence). This CDR3 region has 14 residues. Noted treatment: oral pan-JAK inhibitor, 5-10 mg twice daily. Extracted RNA was reverse transcribed, and the resulting cDNA served as sequencing template. Sequenced by immunoSEQ multiplex PCR; TCRdb stores in-frame clones only, minus some. The sample yields under 150,000 clones, roughly three fifths seen once. As to this clone: The target antigen is unknown.

The TCR comes from a human donor with alopecia areata. The V call is TRBV15, the J call TRBJ2-7, with TRBD2 as a possible D gene (6 bases). Sequences were derived from CD4+ T cells sorted from blood, sampled at week 24, from a patient treated with tofacitinib. CDR3 in amino acids: CATSRPDYSYEQYF. The CDR3 nucleotides read TGTGCCACCAGCAGACCGGACTACTCCTACGAGCAGTACTTC.